Listed below are T cell receptor beta chains from one sample, sequenced in a study of metastatic and nonmetastatic thyroid tumors. Through MiXCR, TCRdb re-clonotyped the PCR reads. The table has approximately 21,000 clones, 25% to 30% seen once; the top ten hold 15% to 20%. The sequenced sample consisted of blood. The source is a female donor with papillary thyroid cancer or a benign thyroid nodule (not recorded which). Some clones in this sample may be carry-over from other donors' samples. Both conserved end residues are part of each CDR3. A D gene is named only where the DNA matches it firmly. Clone size is given for some rows only: seen once, a few or many times, or a class if the clone is expanded.

TRBJ2-1,NA,13,TRBV9,NA,CASTPGWGNEQLF,TGTGCCAGCACCCCTGGCTGGGGTAATGAGCAGTTATTC
TRBJ2-7,NA,13,TRBV7-9,NA,CASSTPETYEQYF,TGTGCCAGCAGCACCCCGGAAACATACGAGCAGTACTTC
TRBJ2-7,NA,15,TRBV19,TRBD1,CASSLQPGQGYEQYF,TGTGCCAGTAGTCTTCAGCCGGGACAGGGATACGAGCAGTACTTC
TRBJ2-2,many,12,TRBV24-1,NA,CATSDSAGELFF,TGTGCCACCAGTGATTCCGCCGGGGAGCTGTTTTTT
TRBJ2-7,few,15,TRBV6-1,TRBD2,CAGGLAGATSYEQYF,TGTGCCGGGGGACTAGCGGGAGCAACGTCCTACGAGCAGTACTTC
TRBJ2-7,NA,13,TRBV30,NA,CAWSWTGGYEQYF,TGTGCCTGGAGTTGGACAGGAGGGTACGAGCAGTACTTC
TRBJ2-1,NA,16,TRBV4-1,NA,CASSQDRGGVGNEQFF,TGCGCCAGCAGCCAAGATCGGGGCGGAGTCGGCAATGAGCAGTTCTTC
TRBJ1-1,many,12,TRBV12-3/TRBV12-4,NA,CASSSGNTEAFF,TGTGCCAGCAGTTCAGGAAACACTGAAGCTTTCTTT
TRBJ2-1,medium-sized,16,TRBV7-2,NA,CASSLVRGLLMDEQFF,TGTGCCAGCAGCTTAGTTCGGGGGCTCCTCATGGATGAGCAGTTCTTC
TRBJ2-3,medium-sized,14,TRBV24-1,NA,CATSDLRSTDTQYF,TGTGCCACCAGTGATTTGAGAAGCACAGATACGCAGTATTTT
TRBJ2-7,NA,15,TRBV6-1,TRBD2,CASSPASGSSYEQYF,TGTGCCAGTTCCCCAGCTAGCGGGAGCTCCTACGAGCAGTACTTC
TRBJ2-1,NA,14,TRBV6-1,TRBD2,CASSVQREFNEQFF,TGTGCCAGCAGTGTACAGCGGGAGTTTAATGAGCAGTTCTTC
TRBJ1-4,many,13,TRBV2,TRBD1,CASDRTGKEKLFF,TGTGCCAGCGATAGGACAGGGAAGGAAAAACTGTTTTTT
TRBJ2-2,NA,18,TRBV18,NA,CASSPIWSLAKDSGELSF,TGTGCCAGCTCACCAATTTGGTCCCTAGCTAAAGATTCCGGGGAGCTGTCTTTT
TRBJ2-3,medium-sized,14,TRBV9,TRBD2,CASSASGSADTQYF,TGTGCCAGCAGCGCGAGCGGGAGCGCAGATACGCAGTATTTT
TRBJ2-2,NA,17,TRBV6-1,NA,CASRPPLGEGQTGELFF,TGTGCCAGCAGACCCCCATTGGGGGAAGGTCAAACCGGGGAGCTGTTTTTT
TRBJ1-3,many,14,TRBV2,NA,CASSEASSGNTIYF,TGTGCCAGCAGTGAGGCTAGCTCTGGAAACACCATATATTTT
TRBJ2-1,many,15,TRBV12-3/TRBV12-4,NA,CASRAGTSGRDEQFF,TGTGCCAGCAGAGCCGGGACTTCGGGGCGCGATGAGCAGTTCTTC
TRBJ2-2,NA,15,TRBV5-1,TRBD1,CASSLGTANTGELFF,TGCGCCAGCAGCTTAGGGACAGCGAACACCGGGGAGCTGTTTTTT
TRBJ2-5,few,15,TRBV24-1,NA,CATSDRGRMQETQYF,TGTGCCACCAGTGACCGCGGACGGATGCAAGAGACCCAGTACTTC
TRBJ2-7,many,17,TRBV20-1,TRBD2,CSARRRPGLAGSYEQYF,TGCAGTGCTAGAAGACGCCCGGGACTAGCGGGATCCTACGAGCAGTACTTC
TRBJ2-7,few,17,TRBV6-2/TRBV6-3,TRBD2,CASSSIGLAGGRYEQYF,TGTGCCAGCAGTTCAATAGGACTAGCGGGAGGGCGATACGAGCAGTACTTC
TRBJ1-2,many,13,TRBV6-2/TRBV6-3,NA,CASSYSSRRGYTF,TGTGCCAGCAGTTACTCGTCCAGGCGTGGCTACACCTTC
TRBJ2-3,many,19,TRBV6-2/TRBV6-3,TRBD2,CASSYVEFLAGEITDTQYF,TGTGCCAGCAGTTACGTGGAGTTCCTAGCGGGGGAGATCACAGATACGCAGTATTTT
TRBJ1-2,many,12,TRBV4-1,NA,CASSQVGRGYTF,TGCGCCAGCAGCCAAGTTGGGAGGGGCTACACCTTC
TRBJ2-2,medium-sized,15,TRBV2,NA,CASSEAARAPGELFF,TGTGCCAGCAGTGAGGCCGCACGGGCCCCCGGGGAGCTGTTTTTT
TRBJ1-5,NA,16,TRBV10-2,NA,CASSQEVAPRHQPQHF,TGTGCCAGCAGCCAAGAGGTGGCCCCAAGGCATCAGCCCCAGCATTTT
TRBJ2-2,many,11,TRBV6-1,NA,CAGIKVGELFF,TGTGCCGGCATTAAGGTCGGGGAGCTGTTTTTT
TRBJ2-1,NA,14,TRBV7-9,TRBD2,CASTSGSTHNEQVF,TGTGCCAGCACTAGCGGGAGCACCCACAACGAGCAGGTCTTC
TRBJ1-1,many,13,TRBV20-1,NA,CSAAGWSNTEAFF,TGCAGTGCTGCGGGATGGTCCAACACTGAAGCTTTCTTT
TRBJ2-7,NA,16,TRBV6-8,NA,CATHNSPGHQTYEQYF,TGTGCCACCCATAATTCCCCGGGACACCAGACCTACGAGCAGTACTTC
TRBJ2-1,few,19,TRBV11-2,TRBD2,CASSLVQLAGDLNYNEQFF,TGTGCCAGCAGCTTAGTTCAACTAGCGGGAGACTTGAACTACAATGAGCAGTTCTTC
TRBJ2-3,few,14,TRBV5-1,NA,CASSLGLATDTQYF,TGCGCCAGCAGCTTAGGGCTAGCCACAGATACGCAGTATTTT
TRBJ2-6,many,14,TRBV5-6,NA,CASSFRSGANVLTF,TGTGCCAGCAGCTTCCGTTCTGGGGCCAACGTCCTGACTTTC
TRBJ2-1,NA,13,TRBV7-3,NA,CARSADQIHEQFF,TGTGCCCGCAGCGCCGACCAGATCCATGAGCAGTTCTTC
TRBJ1-3,many,14,TRBV18,NA,CASYGGGSGNTIYF,TGTGCCAGCTACGGCGGGGGCTCTGGAAACACCATATATTTT
TRBJ2-2,many,15,TRBV7-2,TRBD2,CASSMGLAGAGELFF,TGTGCCAGCAGCATGGGACTAGCGGGAGCCGGGGAGCTGTTTTTT
TRBJ2-7,few,13,TRBV9,NA,CASSVDSSYEQYF,TGTGCCAGCAGCGTAGATAGTTCCTACGAGCAGTACTTC
TRBJ2-7,once,14,TRBV20-1,TRBD1,CSAREGQARGEQYF,TGCAGTGCTAGAGAGGGACAGGCTCGAGGGGAGCAGTACTTC
TRBJ2-1,many,14,TRBV7-3,NA,CASSLFDRSHEQFF,TGTGCCAGCAGCTTATTCGACAGAAGCCATGAGCAGTTCTTC
TRBJ1-1,many,13,TRBV20-1,NA,CSARRNWNTEAFF,TGCAGTGCTAGAAGGAATTGGAACACTGAAGCTTTCTTT
TRBJ2-7,many,14,TRBV3-1,TRBD1,CASSQRGQNYEQYF,TGTGCCAGCAGCCAACGGGGACAGAACTACGAGCAGTACTTC
TRBJ2-1,many,15,TRBV28,NA,CASSLGGSGPNEQFF,TGTGCCAGCAGTTTAGGCGGCAGTGGCCCGAATGAGCAGTTCTTC
TRBJ2-2,many,14,TRBV9,NA,CASMRSPDTGELFF,TGTGCCAGCATGAGGAGCCCAGATACCGGGGAGCTGTTTTTT
TRBJ2-1,NA,15,TRBV28,TRBD1,CASRHTGTGRHEQFF,TGTGCCAGCAGACATACCGGGACAGGGAGGCATGAGCAGTTCTTC
TRBJ1-5,NA,12,TRBV20-1,NA,CSAVGRNQPQHF,TGCAGTGCTGTTGGGCGCAATCAGCCCCAGCATTTT
TRBJ2-7,few,15,TRBV9,NA,CASSGSRRGSYEQYF,TGTGCCAGCAGCGGAAGCCGAAGGGGGTCCTACGAGCAGTACTTC
TRBJ1-4,many,16,TRBV27,NA,CASSLYQPTPNEKLFF,TGTGCCAGCAGTTTGTATCAACCTACACCGAATGAAAAACTGTTTTTT
TRBJ2-7,NA,15,TRBV5-1,NA,CASSLVEAGNYEQYF,TGCGCCAGCAGCTTGGTCGAGGCTGGGAACTACGAGCAGTACTTC
TRBJ2-3,NA,14,TRBV30,NA,CAWRGSGFTDTQYF,TGTGCCTGGAGAGGGTCAGGGTTCACAGATACGCAGTATTTT
TRBJ1-2,many,13,TRBV5-5,NA,CASVGTTNYGYTF,TGTGCCTCTGTCGGTACAACTAATTATGGCTACACCTTC
TRBJ2-1,medium-sized,18,TRBV19,TRBD2,CASSMFRTSGDQYNEQFF,TGTGCCAGTAGTATGTTCAGAACTAGCGGGGACCAATACAATGAGCAGTTCTTC
TRBJ2-6,many,15,TRBV7-8,NA,CASSPGGPGANVLTF,TGTGCCAGCAGTCCCGGAGGTCCGGGGGCCAACGTCCTGACTTTC
TRBJ2-7,many,15,TRBV3-1,TRBD2,CASSLWTSGGHEQYF,TGTGCCAGCAGCCTGTGGACTAGCGGGGGCCACGAGCAGTACTTC
TRBJ2-7,NA,13,TRBV20-1,NA,CSAIKGYLYEQYF,TGCAGTGCTATCAAGGGTTATCTCTACGAGCAGTACTTC
TRBJ2-7,few,11,TRBV6-2/TRBV6-3,NA,CASRQIHEQYF,TGTGCCAGCCGACAGATCCACGAGCAGTACTTC